This entry concerns a single T cell receptor beta chain. V dropped 4 bases and J dropped 5 bases, with 10 bases sitting between them. Germline CDR1 is SGDLS and CDR2 is YYNGEE. The CDR3 consists of 13 residues. These data are taken from a study of blood T cell repertoires in COVID-19. Study context: From T cells, B-cell-depleted T cells, or PBMCs came the material, which was cDNA or gDNA.

Sequencing used immunoSEQ multiplex PCR; TCRdb keeps in-frame clones, though not all of them. The profile shows 90,000 to 100,000 clones, approximately 80% of them singletons. Sequencing used peripheral blood. V and J are TRBV9 and TRBJ2-4; D gene unclear. The TCR originated in a man between 60 and 75 years old with acute or convalescent COVID-19. For the CDR3, the DNA is TGTGCCAGCAGCCGGAGCCCCGAAAACATTCAGTACTTC. Protein product: CASSRSPENIQYF.